This T cell receptor beta chain is from a study of cytomegalovirus exposure and HLA in healthy donors. Each donor's status was that of a healthy bone marrow donor. The study's findings and limits: The investigators catalogued 160 or so TCR beta chains as cytomegalovirus-associated.

Regarding this clone: Its antigen is not known.

PCR used 60 Vbeta primers and 13 Jbeta primers. Here immunoSEQ multiplex PCR was the method, and the copy in TCRdb shows in-frame clones only, minus some. This table holds roughly 120,000 clones, approximately 68% found once. The source material was PBMCs. The TCR originated in a man in his thirties or forties in good health and CMV-seropositive.

As DNA, the CDR3 is TGTGCCAGCAGCCTAACTGCGGTTTGGTCGGATACGCAGTATTTT. This sequence encodes CASSLTAVWSDTQYF. The chain couples TRBV5-4 to TRBJ2-3; D not certain. This CDR3 has 15 residues. V lost 4 bases and J lost 6, with 18 bases in between. Germline CDR1 reads SGHNT; CDR2 reads YYREEE (reference sequence).